These T cell receptor beta chains were read from a single sample in a study of human T cells and chemical hapten exposure. A single record per CDR3 protein comes from TCRdb applying MiXCR to the RACE reads. The repertoire holds some 120,000 distinct CDR3 sequences, with about 12% as singletons. Specimen: whole blood, collected in connection with sensitization to the hapten diphenylcyclopropenone (DPC). These receptors were obtained from a woman aged 50 to 65 with alopecia areata. Some clones in this sample may be carry-over from other donors' samples. Both conserved end residues are part of each CDR3. D genes are given only for firm matches. Clone sizes are given selectively: once, few, many, or a class where the clone is expanded.

CDR3nt: TGCAGTGCTAGAGATCTAGTGGGGAGTTACGAGCAGTACTTC
CDR3aa: CSARDLVGSYEQYF
v_gene: TRBV20-1
abundance: NA
d_gene: NA
j_gene: TRBJ2-7

CDR3nt: TGTGCCAGCAGCTTAGCGGTCCAGTACGAGACCCAGTACTTC
CDR3aa: CASSLAVQYETQYF
v_gene: TRBV11-2
abundance: NA
d_gene: NA
j_gene: TRBJ2-5

CDR3nt: TGTGCCAGCAGCTATACAGGTACCTTCACCTACGAGCAGTACTTC
CDR3aa: CASSYTGTFTYEQYF
v_gene: TRBV7-8
abundance: many
d_gene: NA
j_gene: TRBJ2-7

CDR3nt: TGTGCCAGCAGCTTAGTAGCGGGGAACACTGAAGCTTTCTTT
CDR3aa: CASSLVAGNTEAFF
v_gene: TRBV7-2
abundance: many
d_gene: NA
j_gene: TRBJ1-1

CDR3nt: TGTGCCAGCAGTTTTCGGGTGACCACTGAAGCTTTCTTT
CDR3aa: CASSFRVTTEAFF
v_gene: TRBV27
abundance: many
d_gene: NA
j_gene: TRBJ1-1

CDR3nt: TGTGCCAGCAGCTTAGAAAGGGATGGCTATGGCTACACCTTC
CDR3aa: CASSLERDGYGYTF
v_gene: TRBV11-2
abundance: many
d_gene: NA
j_gene: TRBJ1-2

CDR3nt: TGTGCCAGCAGCTCCGGGGGGGGACCCCAATACGAGCAGTACTTC
CDR3aa: CASSSGGGPQYEQYF
v_gene: TRBV7-2
abundance: few
d_gene: TRBD2
j_gene: TRBJ2-7

CDR3nt: TGTGCCAGCAGCTTAGCGCAAGAGGCCCAGTACTTC
CDR3aa: CASSLAQEAQYF
v_gene: TRBV7-2
abundance: NA
d_gene: NA
j_gene: TRBJ2-5

CDR3nt: TGTGCCAGCAGTGCACAGGGGGGTAACTATGGCTACACCTTC
CDR3aa: CASSAQGGNYGYTF
v_gene: TRBV12-3/TRBV12-4
abundance: NA
d_gene: TRBD1
j_gene: TRBJ1-2

CDR3nt: TGCAGCGTCAAGACAGACCAGTACAATGAGCAGTTCTTC
CDR3aa: CSVKTDQYNEQFF
v_gene: TRBV29-1
abundance: many
d_gene: NA
j_gene: TRBJ2-1

CDR3nt: TGTGCTAGTGGTTTAGGCACCTATGGCTACACCTTC
CDR3aa: CASGLGTYGYTF
v_gene: TRBV12-5
abundance: many
d_gene: NA
j_gene: TRBJ1-2

CDR3nt: TGTGCCAGCAGCTTCCTAGCGGGGGGGCTAGGTGATACGCAGTATTTT
CDR3aa: CASSFLAGGLGDTQYF
v_gene: TRBV7-9
abundance: few
d_gene: TRBD2
j_gene: TRBJ2-3

CDR3nt: TGTGCCAGCAGTGGACAGGGGGCTAATCAGCCCCAGCATTTT
CDR3aa: CASSGQGANQPQHF
v_gene: TRBV2
abundance: many
d_gene: TRBD1
j_gene: TRBJ1-5

CDR3nt: TGTGCCAGCAGCCAATCCGAGGCCGGGGGCTACACCTTC
CDR3aa: CASSQSEAGGYTF
v_gene: TRBV3-1
abundance: NA
d_gene: NA
j_gene: TRBJ1-2

CDR3nt: TGCGCCAGCAGCCAAATTCTAGACACAACCTACGAGCAGTACTTC
CDR3aa: CASSQILDTTYEQYF
v_gene: TRBV4-1
abundance: many
d_gene: NA
j_gene: TRBJ2-7

CDR3nt: TGCGCCAGCAGGCCTTTTACAGGGGGCGGCTATGGCTACACCTTC
CDR3aa: CASRPFTGGGYGYTF
v_gene: TRBV5-1
abundance: many
d_gene: TRBD1
j_gene: TRBJ1-2

CDR3nt: TGTGCCAGCAGCTTAGAGCCGGGGGCCCGATATAATTCACCCCTCCACTTT
CDR3aa: CASSLEPGARYNSPLHF
v_gene: TRBV11-2
abundance: many
d_gene: NA
j_gene: TRBJ1-6

CDR3nt: TGTGCCAGCAGCCCGAGCAGGGTATCGGATTCACCCCTCCACTTT
CDR3aa: CASSPSRVSDSPLHF
v_gene: TRBV7-2
abundance: few
d_gene: NA
j_gene: TRBJ1-6

CDR3nt: TGCAGTGCTATCCCCGGGAGTGGTGAAGCTTTCTTT
CDR3aa: CSAIPGSGEAFF
v_gene: TRBV20-1
abundance: NA
d_gene: NA
j_gene: TRBJ1-1

CDR3nt: TGTGCCAGCAGTAGAAATGAGCAGTTCTTC
CDR3aa: CASSRNEQFF
v_gene: TRBV12-3/TRBV12-4
abundance: few
d_gene: NA
j_gene: TRBJ2-1

CDR3nt: TGTGCCAGCAGCCGGGACAGGGGCAACCAGCCCCAGCATTTT
CDR3aa: CASSRDRGNQPQHF
v_gene: TRBV7-2
abundance: few
d_gene: TRBD1
j_gene: TRBJ1-5

CDR3nt: TGTGCCAGCAGTCCCCCACATGGCCCATCATCAGATACGCAGTATTTT
CDR3aa: CASSPPHGPSSDTQYF
v_gene: TRBV27
abundance: many
d_gene: NA
j_gene: TRBJ2-3

CDR3nt: TGTGCCAGCAGTCTTACTCCGGGACAGCATACTGGAAACACCATATATTTT
CDR3aa: CASSLTPGQHTGNTIYF
v_gene: TRBV28
abundance: NA
d_gene: TRBD1
j_gene: TRBJ1-3

CDR3nt: TGTGCCAGCAGCTTGGATAGAGCTAACTATGGCTACACCTTC
CDR3aa: CASSLDRANYGYTF
v_gene: TRBV5-5
abundance: few
d_gene: NA
j_gene: TRBJ1-2

CDR3nt: TGTGCCAGCAGTTTAAACGGGGGGGCCTCAGATACGCAGTATTTT
CDR3aa: CASSLNGGASDTQYF
v_gene: TRBV12-3/TRBV12-4
abundance: few
d_gene: TRBD2
j_gene: TRBJ2-3

CDR3nt: TGTGCCAGCAGTCGGGGCCGGTTAGCGGGAGGTAACAATGAGCAGTTCTTC
CDR3aa: CASSRGRLAGGNNEQFF
v_gene: TRBV3-1
abundance: few
d_gene: TRBD2
j_gene: TRBJ2-1

CDR3nt: TGTGCCAGCAGTAACCCTTCGGGGGCCTCCACAGATACGCAGTATTTT
CDR3aa: CASSNPSGASTDTQYF
v_gene: TRBV27
abundance: many
d_gene: NA
j_gene: TRBJ2-3

CDR3nt: TGTGCCAGCAGTATAGTGACCGGGAGTGGTTCACCCCTCCACTTT
CDR3aa: CASSIVTGSGSPLHF
v_gene: TRBV12-3/TRBV12-4
abundance: medium-sized
d_gene: NA
j_gene: TRBJ1-6

CDR3nt: TGTGCCATCAGTGCGGGAGGGGACCCAGATACGCAGTATTTT
CDR3aa: CAISAGGDPDTQYF
v_gene: TRBV10-3
abundance: many
d_gene: TRBD2
j_gene: TRBJ2-3

CDR3nt: TGTGCCAGCAGTTGGACTAGCGGGGTATACGAGCAGTACTTC
CDR3aa: CASSWTSGVYEQYF
v_gene: TRBV27
abundance: NA
d_gene: TRBD2
j_gene: TRBJ2-7

CDR3nt: TGTGCCAGCAGGGGTATAGCCTACGAGCAGTACTTC
CDR3aa: CASRGIAYEQYF
v_gene: TRBV12-3/TRBV12-4
abundance: NA
d_gene: NA
j_gene: TRBJ2-7

CDR3nt: TGTGCCAGCAGTGAAAAAGGACAGGGATTATTCTCTGGGGCCAACGTCCTGACTTTC
CDR3aa: CASSEKGQGLFSGANVLTF
v_gene: TRBV6-4
abundance: NA
d_gene: TRBD1
j_gene: TRBJ2-6

CDR3nt: TGTGCCAGCAGCCGTTCAGCGGGAAGCTCCTACAATGAGCAGTTCTTC
CDR3aa: CASSRSAGSSYNEQFF
v_gene: TRBV7-2
abundance: NA
d_gene: TRBD2
j_gene: TRBJ2-1

CDR3nt: TGTGCCAGCAGTTACGTAGCGGGACTAGCAACTAGCACAGATACGCAGTATTTT
CDR3aa: CASSYVAGLATSTDTQYF
v_gene: TRBV6-2/TRBV6-3
abundance: few
d_gene: TRBD2
j_gene: TRBJ2-3

CDR3nt: TGTGCCAGCAGGTCTGAGACCGACAGCTCTGGAAACACCATATATTTT
CDR3aa: CASRSETDSSGNTIYF
v_gene: TRBV6-1
abundance: many
d_gene: NA
j_gene: TRBJ1-3